These 12 T cell receptor beta chains originate from one sample sequenced in a study of post-analysis software for immune sequencing data. Points from the study as a whole: Patients had higher frequencies than controls of five or six TRBV segments, including TRBV5-6, TRBV5-1 and TRBV20-1.

Sequencing libraries made from TCR beta cDNA carried unique molecular identifiers. TCRdb processed the PCR reads anew with MiXCR; each CDR3 protein has one entry. Altogether hundreds of thousands of distinct CDR3 sequences are present, roughly 38% being singletons, with the ten largest covering around an eighth. Their recognized antigens are unknown. The material sequenced was blood. The receptors originated from a girl under 18 with multiple sclerosis.

In this sample, this clonotype turned up a few times. The rearrangement joins TRBV11-1 to TRBJ2-5; D uncertain. This CDR3 has 14 residues. From germline, CDR1 is SGHAT and CDR2 FQDESV (reference sequence). V lost 5 bases and J lost 2, with 12 bases in between. The CDR3: CASSPRLRQETQYF. DNA of the CDR3: TGTGCCAGCAGCCCCCGCCTCCGACAAGAGACCCAGTACTTC.

A remark on this clonotype: This may arise from a read error, as a much more abundant clone is one base away. The chain couples TRBV20-1 to TRBJ1-1, with unresolved D. The CDR3 has 14 amino acids. In germline, CDR1 is DFQATT, CDR2 SNEGSKA (reference sequence). DNA for the CDR3: TGCAGTGCGCCATGGGCGAGCTCGAACACTGGAGCTTTCTTT. Its translation: CSAPWASSNTGAFF.

The chain recombines TRBV5-1 with TRBJ2-3; TRBD1 is a possible D gene (5 bases). The germline V gene has CDR1 SGHRS and CDR2 YFSETQ. The length of the CDR3 is 16 residues. V was trimmed by 4 bases and J by 4 bases, leaving 19 bases between them. CDR3 bases: TGCGCCAGCAGCGTGTCCGGGTTGGGGCGTCCAGATACGCAGTATTTT. Its translation: CASSVSGLGRPDTQYF.

Of note for this clonotype: Germline and junction disagree at one end, which may indicate a read error. The chain couples TRBV9 to TRBJ2-4; D not resolved. The DNA end favors TRBJ2-5, so the J call may be wrong. Germline V gene sequence: CDR1 SGDLS, CDR2 YYNGEE. This CDR3 is built from 12 residues. CDR3 in DNA: TGTGCCTGCAGCGCCAGCGAAGAGACCCAGTACTTC. It translates to CACSASEETQYF.

This clonotype was counted between two and nine times. The chain links TRBV12-3 or TRBV12-4 to TRBJ2-1; no clear D. This CDR3 comprises 12 residues. Trimming removed 2 bases at V and 3 bases at J, with 2 bases between. CDR3 residues: CASSLLYNEQFF. CDR3 sequence (DNA): TGTGCCAGCAGTTTACTCTACAATGAGCAGTTCTTC.

The J gene is TRBJ1-5, the V gene TRBV27; D is unclear. V was trimmed by 5 bases and J by 5 bases, leaving 16 bases between them. The CDR3 is 15 amino acids. Germline values: CDR1 MNHEY, CDR2 SMNVEV (reference sequence). The CDR3, as DNA: TGTGCCAGCAGTAGGTCCGCGGCCAGGCATCAGCCCCAGCATTTT. Encoded protein: CASSRSAARHQPQHF.

The V gene is TRBV10-3, the J gene TRBJ2-5; D perhaps matches TRBD1 (6 bases). The closer fit of TRBJ2-7 to the DNA end suggests the J call may be wrong. The CDR3 covers 11 residues. Germline lookup yields CDR1 ENHRY and CDR2 SYGVKD. The CDR3 nucleotides read TGTGCCACCTCGGACAGCAGCGAGCAGTACTTC. Its protein product is CATSDSSEQYF.

There are a few counts of this clonotype. This chain joins TRBV6-5 and TRBJ2-1; D ambiguous. Trimming removed 3 bases from V and 3 bases from J, with 12 bases in between. Germline CDR1 reads MNHEY; CDR2 reads SVGAGI. CDR3 length: 15 residues. The CDR3 reads CASSYRIADYNEQFF. For the CDR3, the DNA is TGTGCCAGCAGTTATCGGATAGCTGACTACAATGAGCAGTTCTTC.

This clonotype was seen a handful of times. The genes are TRBV5-6 and TRBJ1-1, with a possible D match to TRBD1 (5 bases). There are 15 residues in the CDR3. Germline V gene data show CDR1 as SGHDT and CDR2 as YYEEEE. V dropped 0 bases and J dropped 5 bases, with 14 bases sitting between them. CDR3 sequence: CASSLVGQGWTEAFF. The CDR3 DNA reads as TGTGCCAGCAGCTTGGTGGGGCAGGGATGGACTGAAGCTTTCTTT. The full variable domain, its missing parts supplied by reference TRBV5-6 and TRBJ1-1, is DAGVTQSPTHLIKTRGQQVTLRCSPKSGHDTVSWYQQALGQGPQFIFQYYEEEERQRGNFPDRFSGHQFPNYSSELNVNALLLGDSALYLCASSLVGQGWTEAFFGQGTRLTVV.

This clonotype was detected only a few times. The J gene is TRBJ2-1, the V gene TRBV6-2 or TRBV6-3, with 8 bases fitting TRBD2. CDR1 and CDR2 (germline): MNHEY, SVGEGT. The CDR3 is 17 residues long. Trimming removed 2 bases from V and 10 bases from J; junction bases left unmatched: 16. CDR3 nucleotide sequence: TGTGCCAGCAGTTACCCCAACCGGGCGGGGGGCCCGTGGGAGCAGTTCTTC. It translates to CASSYPNRAGGPWEQFF.

Many counts were recorded for this clonotype. The chain combines TRBV7-2 with TRBJ2-3, with D perhaps TRBD1 (5 bases). Per the germline V gene, CDR1 is SGHTA and CDR2 is FQGNSA. CDR3 length: 14 residues. Deletions cut 5 bases from V and 4 bases from J, with 13 bases between. As DNA, the CDR3 is TGTGCCAGCAGCCGACCACTCAGGGCAGATACGCAGTATTTT. Its protein is CASSRPLRADTQYF.

The rearrangement uses TRBV12-3 or TRBV12-4 and TRBJ2-1; D might be TRBD2 (5 bases). This CDR3 is built from 15 residues. V shed 6 bases and J shed 4 bases, with 16 bases lying between them. For the CDR3, the DNA is TGTGCCAGCAGCCAACTTTACCGGGGATACAATGAGCAGTTCTTC. It encodes CASSQLYRGYNEQFF.